The 13 T cell receptor beta chains reported below all come from one sample, sequenced in a study of T-cell memory formation after mild COVID-19. TCRdb re-called the 5' RACE reads through MiXCR, storing one row per CDR3 protein. The data contain fewer than 700,000 distinct CDR3 sequences, 18% of them singletons. What was sequenced was PBMCs or a T cell subset sorted from them (not recorded which). The receptors derive from an adult woman who had mild COVID-19 (a few samples of this study predate the infection). Cell type and time point are not known.

This clonotype was found a few times. The genes are TRBV7-8 and TRBJ2-3, with no clear D. The length of the CDR3 is 15 residues. The V end lost 0 bases, the J end lost 4 bases, and 11 bases lay between the germline ends. Germline loops: CDR1 SGHVS, CDR2 FQNEAQ. For the CDR3, the DNA is TGTGCCAGCAGCTTAGCGGTAGCAGGCGCAGATACGCAGTATTTT. It codes for CASSLAVAGADTQYF.

This chain links TRBV15 with TRBJ1-4; TRBD1 is a possible D gene (5 bases). The V end was cut by 5 bases, the J end by 6 bases, with 16 bases between. This CDR3 has 15 amino acids. The germline gives CDR1 LNHNV, CDR2 YYDKDF (reference sequence). The DNA for the CDR3 is TGTGCCACCAGCGTGTTTCGGGGCACTCATGAAAAACTGTTTTTT. Translated, it gives CATSVFRGTHEKLFF.

This clonotype turned up a few times. V gene TRBV9 combines with J gene TRBJ2-4, with 9 positions matching TRBD2. Germline CDR1 and CDR2: SGDLS and YYNGEE. This CDR3 has 16 residues. V was pared by 0 bases and J by 4 bases, with 5 bases of the junction left unmatched. The CDR3: CASSVEAGGGKNIQYF. In nucleotides, the CDR3 is TGTGCCAGCAGCGTAGAAGCGGGAGGTGGTAAAAACATTCAGTACTTC.

DNA of the CDR3: TGCGCCAGCAGCCAAGATCAGGGCAGTCTAGCCAAAAACATTCAGTACTTC. Its protein is CASSQDQGSLAKNIQYF. V usage is TRBV4-1 and J usage is TRBJ2-4, with TRBD1 as a possible D gene (5 bases). The V end was cut by 0 bases, the J end by 0 bases, with 12 bases between. Germline V gene data show CDR1 as MGHRA and CDR2 as YSYEKL. The length of the CDR3 is 17 residues.

The CDR3 protein is CSAGEGSTQYF. The CDR3 DNA sequence: TGCAGCGCTGGAGAGGGGTCTACGCAGTATTTT. The chain recombines TRBV29-1 with TRBJ2-3; D assignment may be TRBD1 or TRBD2 (5 bases each). The CDR3 totals 11 residues. Trimming stripped 7 bases from V and 8 bases from J, with 13 bases between. Germline V gene lookup returns CDR1 SQVTM and CDR2 ANQGSEA.

The chain is built from TRBV5-4 and TRBJ2-3; 10 bases map to TRBD2. The V segment lost 0 bases and the J segment 0 bases; nucleotides outside the gene matches: 7. The CDR3 runs 18 residues. Germline CDR1 is SGHNT and CDR2 is YYREEE (reference sequence). The CDR3 DNA sequence: TGTGCCAGCAGCTTGGCTAGCGGGAGACACCTGAGCACAGATACGCAGTATTTT. This translates into CASSLASGRHLSTDTQYF.

The rearrangement links TRBV19 to TRBJ2-7, with D unresolved. Trimming pared 1 base from V and 0 bases from J, leaving 10 bases between. The CDR3 contains 15 residues. Germline assignment: CDR1 LNHDA and CDR2 SQIVND (reference sequence). As DNA, the CDR3 is TGTGCCAGTAGTATAGTGAAGGAAAACTCCTACGAGCAGTACTTC. It translates to CASSIVKENSYEQYF.

At least ten counts were recorded for this clonotype. The V call is TRBV7-2, the J call TRBJ1-1, with TRBD1 matching over 7 bases. V shed 1 base and J 2 bases; nucleotides not matched to a gene: 7. There are 16 residues in the CDR3. Per the germline V gene, CDR1 is SGHTA and CDR2 is FQGNSA. The CDR3 reads CASSLEAGGFNTEAFF. CDR3 in DNA: TGTGCCAGCAGCTTAGAGGCAGGGGGGTTTAACACTGAAGCTTTCTTT.

This chain connects TRBV4-1 to TRBJ2-1; D is ambiguous. Germline CDR1 is MGHRA and CDR2 is YSYEKL. The CDR3 is made up of 15 amino acids. V was shortened by 3 bases and J by 3 bases, with 12 bases between the two germline ends. The CDR3 sequence: CASSHDGSLYNEQFF. CDR3 nucleotides: TGCGCCAGCAGCCATGACGGTTCTCTCTACAATGAGCAGTTCTTC.

The J gene is TRBJ2-2, the V gene TRBV6-5, with 8 bases fitting TRBD1. Germline loops: CDR1 MNHEY, CDR2 SVGAGI. The CDR3 is 17 residues long. V trimming: 5 bases; J trimming: 4 bases; junction bases outside the gene matches: 12. In DNA, the CDR3 is TGTGCCAGCAGTGCCCTTCCAGGGGGCAGTAGCACCGGGGAGCTGTTTTTT. Translated, it gives CASSALPGGSSTGELFF.

This clonotype was recorded a few times. The chain is built from TRBV5-6 and TRBJ2-5; the D call may be TRBD1 or TRBD2 (5 bases each). Deletions cut 0 bases from V and 5 bases from J, with 17 bases between. From germline, CDR1 is SGHDT and CDR2 YYEEEE. The CDR3 is made up of 16 amino acids. The CDR3 DNA is TGTGCCAGCAGCTTGGCCGGTGGGGGAGCTGGGGAGACCCAGTACTTC. The encoded protein is CASSLAGGGAGETQYF.

The CDR3 sequence is CASSPLQTLTGELFF. The CDR3, as DNA: TGTGCCAGCTCACCGTTGCAGACACTCACCGGGGAGCTGTTTTTT. The rearrangement links TRBV18 to TRBJ2-2, with no clear D. The CDR3 is 15 residues long. V shed 3 bases and J shed 4 bases, with 12 bases lying between them. Looked up from germline, CDR1 is KGHSH and CDR2 is LQKENI.

The chain is built from TRBV2 and TRBJ1-1; possible D gene TRBD1, 6 bases. This CDR3 region has 14 residues. Germline V gene sequence: CDR1 SNHLY, CDR2 FYNNEI. V gave up 8 bases and J gave up 5 bases, with 18 bases separating them. The CDR3 DNA sequence: TGTGCCAGCCGACTTGGGGACATCGGGACTGAAGCTTTCTTT. It specifies CASRLGDIGTEAFF.